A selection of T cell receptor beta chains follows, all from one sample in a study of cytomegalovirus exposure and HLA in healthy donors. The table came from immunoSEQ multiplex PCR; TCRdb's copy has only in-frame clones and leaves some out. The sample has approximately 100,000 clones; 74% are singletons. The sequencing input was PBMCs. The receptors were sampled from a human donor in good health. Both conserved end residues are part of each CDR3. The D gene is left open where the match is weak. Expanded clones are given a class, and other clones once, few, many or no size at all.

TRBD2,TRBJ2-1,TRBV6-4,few,CASSTVAGGYNEQFF,TGTGCCAGCAGTACAGTAGCGGGGGGGTACAATGAGCAGTTCTTC
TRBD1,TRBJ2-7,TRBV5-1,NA,CASRSGQQSYEQYF,TGCGCCAGCAGGTCGGGACAGCAGTCCTACGAGCAGTACTTC
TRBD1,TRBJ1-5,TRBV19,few,CASSVNSGTVSNQPQHF,TGTGCCAGTAGTGTCAACTCCGGGACAGTTAGCAATCAGCCCCAGCATTTT
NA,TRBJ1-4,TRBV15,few,CATSRATATNEKLFF,TGTGCCACCAGCAGAGCCACAGCAACTAATGAAAAACTGTTTTTT
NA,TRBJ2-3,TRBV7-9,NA,CASSLTTRTDTQYF,TGTGCCAGCAGCTTAACTACCCGCACAGATACGCAGTATTTT
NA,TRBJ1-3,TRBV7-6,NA,CASSLGVQVMDTIYF,TGTGCCAGCAGCTTAGGCGTCCAGGTCATGGACACCATATATTTT
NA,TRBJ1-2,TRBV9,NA,CASLGTYYGYTF,TGTGCCAGCTTAGGGACATATTATGGCTACACCTTC
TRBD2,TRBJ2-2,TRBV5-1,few,CASSLARTSGRRNTGELFF,TGCGCCAGCAGCTTGGCCCGGACTAGCGGGAGACGGAACACCGGGGAGCTGTTTTTT
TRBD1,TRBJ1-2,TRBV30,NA,CAWGQGTYYGYTF,TGTGCCTGGGGACAGGGGACCTACTATGGCTACACCTTC
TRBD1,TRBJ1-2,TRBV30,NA,CAWNKLRQGASTNYGYTF,TGTGCCTGGAACAAATTAAGACAGGGTGCTTCAACTAACTATGGCTACACCTTC
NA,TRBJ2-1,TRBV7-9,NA,CASELFGRGLGNEQFF,TGTGCCAGCGAGCTGTTTGGTCGGGGACTGGGAAATGAGCAGTTCTTC